Following are 26 T cell receptor beta chains from one sample sequenced in a study of molecular identifiers for immune sequencing clone quantification. TCRdb redid the calling of the PCR reads with MiXCR, one entry per CDR3 protein. The table has about 320,000 distinct CDR3 sequences, about 23% seen once. The sample was naive CD8+ T cells from blood, with Jurkat cell RNA spiked in. Subset of the sample: FACS-sorted CD8+CD4-CCR7+CD45RA+ naive T cells. The origin of the receptors is a human donor in good health. Some libraries in this study had Jurkat cell RNA spiked in.

As regards this clonotype: This could be a read error, since a much larger clone is one nucleotide away. CDR3 sequence (DNA): TGTGCCGGCAGTTACTCGACAGGAACGGCCTACGAGCAGTACTTC. This sequence encodes CAGSYSTGTAYEQYF. This rearrangement joins TRBV6-5 to TRBJ2-7; a possible D gene is TRBD1 (6 bases). Germline loops: CDR1 MNHEY, CDR2 SVGAGI. This CDR3 has 15 amino acids.

This clonotype was seen ten or more times. This chain joins TRBV20-1 and TRBJ2-2; 9 positions agree with TRBD1. Germline-derived CDR1 and CDR2 are DFQATT and SNEGSKA (reference sequence). The CDR3 sequence is 14 residues long. With V trimmed by 3 bases and J by 1 base, 0 bases remained unmatched. The CDR3 coding sequence is TGCAGTGCTAGGGACAGGGGGAACACCGGGGAGCTGTTTTTT. Amino acid sequence: CSARDRGNTGELFF.

This clonotype was observed at least ten times. CDR3 bases: TGTGCCAGCATTCTCACACAGGGAGGTGGGGGTATAGACACTGAAGCTTTCTTT. It encodes CASILTQGGGGIDTEAFF. This rearrangement joins TRBV28 to TRBJ1-1; D possibly corresponds to TRBD1 (6 bases). Germline CDR1 reads MDHEN; CDR2 reads SYDVKM. The germline V and J ends were trimmed by 7 bases and 3 bases, with 27 bases remaining between them. This CDR3 has 18 amino acids. The variable domain in full, with the rest retrieved from reference TRBV28 and TRBJ1-1, is DVKVTQSSRYLVKRTGEKVFLECVQDMDHENMFWYRQDPGLGLRLIYFSYDVKMKEKGDIPEGYSVSREKKERFSLILESASTNQTSMYLCASILTQGGGGIDTEAFFGQGTRLTVV.

With regard to this clonotype: This sequence may be a read error, since a much larger clone differs from it by one base. The V call is TRBV5-1, the J call TRBJ2-7, with D hard to call. In germline, CDR1 is SGHRS, CDR2 YFSETQ. The CDR3 sequence is 14 residues long. This chain's CDR3 is CASGFDPTSYEQYF. CDR3 DNA sequence: TGCGCCAGCGGCTTTGATCCAACCAGCTACGAGCAGTACTTC.

This clonotype has just a few counts. The chain combines TRBV19 with TRBJ2-7, with 7 bases that match TRBD2. The CDR3 contains 15 residues. Germline lookup yields CDR1 LNHDA and CDR2 SQIVND (reference sequence). V dropped 3 bases and J dropped 2; count of bases not matched to a gene: 7. DNA of the CDR3: TGTGCCAGTAGTATCGGGCCTAGCGGTACCTACGAGCAGTACTTC. It encodes CASSIGPSGTYEQYF.

Comments on this clonotype: One base away lies a much larger clone, so this may be a sequencing read error. The V call is TRBV7-9, the J call TRBJ2-7; D remains unclear. The V gene lost 1 base and the J gene lost 2 bases, with 9 bases spanning the gap. The germline V gene encodes CDR1 SEHNR and CDR2 FQNEAQ (reference sequence). The CDR3 runs 14 residues. The CDR3 loop is CASSLVKGTYEQYF. In DNA form, the CDR3 reads TGTGCCAGCAGCTTAGTGAAAGGGACCTACGAGCAGTACTTC.

Worth noting for this clonotype: A much more abundant neighbour one base away suggests this may be a read error. The chain uses TRBV9 and TRBJ1-5; D remains ambiguous. The CDR3 is made up of 14 amino acids. CDR1 is SGDLS, CDR2 YYNGEE, per germline. The CDR3 region is CASSPSYSNQPQLF. CDR3 coding DNA: TGTGCCAGCAGCCCCTCCTATAGCAATCAGCCCCAGCTTTTT.

V is TRBV7-6 and J is TRBJ2-5, with a possible D match to TRBD1 (6 bases). V was pared by 6 bases and J by 7 bases, with 18 bases between. The germline CDR1 and CDR2 sequences are SGHVS and FNYEAQ. The CDR3 totals 14 residues. The CDR3 sequence: CASSFQGPMRTQYF. The DNA of the CDR3 is TGTGCCAGCAGTTTCCAGGGGCCCATGAGGACCCAGTACTTC.

This clonotype was found many times. The V call is TRBV20-1, the J call TRBJ1-4, with D perhaps matching TRBD1 (5 bases). V was clipped by 7 bases and J by 6 bases, with 15 bases between them. Per germline, CDR1 DFQATT and CDR2 SNEGSKA (reference sequence). This CDR3 region has 13 residues. In DNA, the CDR3 is TGCAGTGTCCTGGGGCAGTGGGATGAAAAACTGTTTTTT. Protein sequence: CSVLGQWDEKLFF.

This clonotype was seen at least ten times. This chain links TRBV4-3 with TRBJ1-1; no definite D call. The CDR3 spans 14 residues. V dropped 4 bases and J dropped 0 bases, with 9 bases sitting between them. CDR1 is LGHNA, CDR2 YSLEER, per germline. The CDR3 loop reads CASSPSQVNTEAFF. Written as DNA, the CDR3 is TGCGCCAGCAGCCCGAGTCAGGTGAACACTGAAGCTTTCTTT.

The sample holds many counts of this clonotype. The J gene is TRBJ2-2, the V gene TRBV6-7; 8 nucleotides line up with TRBD1. TRBV6-7 carries the ORF label, with uncertain function. This CDR3 spans 15 amino acids. V lost 5 bases, J lost 7 bases, and 9 bases stayed unmatched. CDR3: CASSSRQGPCGELFF. For the CDR3, the DNA is TGTGCCAGCAGTAGTAGACAGGGGCCTTGCGGGGAGCTGTTTTTT.

This clonotype was seen ten or more times. The chain employs TRBV7-3 and TRBJ2-2; 8 nucleotides align to TRBD2. CDR3 size: 16 residues. J gave up 1 base and V 2 bases, and 3 bases lay outside the gene matches. The germline V gene has CDR1 SGHTA and CDR2 FQGTGA. CDR3 coding DNA: TGTGCCAGCAGCTTAGGACTAGCCAAGAACACCGGGGAGCTGTTTTTT. Translated: CASSLGLAKNTGELFF.

A word on this clonotype: Mismatch with germline at one junction end may stem from a read error. V usage is TRBV27 and J usage is TRBJ2-7; D is possibly TRBD1 (6 bases). Per the germline V gene, CDR1 is MNHEY and CDR2 is SMNVEV (reference sequence). This CDR3 contains 14 residues. The CDR3 region is CASGLKGETYEQYF. The CDR3 DNA reads TGTGCCAGCGGTTTGAAGGGGGAGACATACGAGCAGTACTTC.

The CDR3 DNA is TGTGCCAGCAGCGGTCCCCCCACCGATTACGAGCAGTACTTC. Translated: CASSGPPTDYEQYF. The V and J genes are TRBV3-1 and TRBJ2-7; D is uncertain. This CDR3 spans 14 amino acids. Germline V gene lookup returns CDR1 LGHDT and CDR2 YNNKEL (reference sequence). V shed 5 bases and J shed 4 bases, with 15 bases lying between them.

The rearrangement links TRBV4-2 to TRBJ2-4; 8 bases are shared with TRBD1. CDR1 is LGHNA, CDR2 YNFKEQ, per germline. The CDR3 spans 18 residues. V dropped 0 bases and J dropped 4; count of bases not matched to a gene: 11. CDR3 nucleotides: TGTGCCAGCAGCCAAGAAGGTGAGCTGAGGACAGGGAAAAACATTCAGTACTTC. Encoded protein: CASSQEGELRTGKNIQYF.

There are a few counts of this clonotype. This chain uses TRBV7-9 with TRBJ2-5, with D unclear. Germline CDR1 SEHNR, CDR2 FQNEAQ (reference sequence). The CDR3 runs to 13 residues. Trimming took 7 bases from V and 1 from J, leaving 10 bases between them. CDR3 residues: CASNFMAQETQYF. The CDR3 coding sequence is TGTGCCAGCAACTTCATGGCCCAAGAGACCCAGTACTTC.

The V call is TRBV4-3, the J call TRBJ2-3, with 11 nucleotides matching TRBD1. The ends lost 3 bases at V and 6 bases at J; junction bases unmatched: 8. The CDR3 runs 16 residues. Germline CDR1 reads LGHNA; CDR2 reads YSLEER. In DNA form, the CDR3 reads TGCGCCAGCAGCCAGACCCGGACAGGGGGCGCGGATACGCAGTATTTT. Its protein product is CASSQTRTGGADTQYF.

This clonotype appeared many times. The rearrangement uses TRBV5-1 and TRBJ2-6, with TRBD1 matching over 7 bases. Per the germline V gene, CDR1 is SGHRS and CDR2 is YFSETQ. This CDR3 is built from 21 residues. Trimming cost V 3 bases and J 0 bases; bases outside gene matches: 18. The CDR3 here is CASSSGQAGLLGFSGANVLTF. As DNA, the CDR3 is TGCGCCAGCAGCTCCGGACAGGCCGGTCTTCTGGGGTTCTCTGGGGCCAACGTCCTGACTTTC.

Points on this clonotype: With a much larger clone just one base away, this may be a read error. The conserved final phenylalanine or tryptophan is absent from the CDR3, which likely points to a read error. This chain uses TRBV28 with TRBJ2-1; weak D call: TRBD1 (6 bases). Germline V lookup: CDR1 MDHEN, CDR2 SYDVKM. Trimming cost V 4 bases and J 4 bases, with 11 bases left between them. This CDR3 contains 14 residues. Here the CDR3 DNA reads TGTGCCAGCAGTTACTCGGACAGTTACAATGAGCAGTTCTCC. As protein: CASSYSDSYNEQFS.

V and J are TRBV27 and TRBJ1-1, with 7 bases identical to TRBD1. The CDR3 is 12 amino acids. Per the germline V gene, CDR1 is MNHEY and CDR2 is SMNVEV (reference sequence). With V trimmed by 6 bases and J by 6 bases, 4 bases remained unmatched. The CDR3 spells CASSHGTAEAFF. As DNA, the CDR3 is TGTGCCAGCAGCCACGGGACAGCTGAAGCTTTCTTT.

This clonotype has only a few counts. CDR3 coding DNA: TGTGCCAGCAGCTGGACTAGCGGGAGTACAGAGTACTTC. Residues: CASSWTSGSTEYF. The chain employs TRBV27 and TRBJ2-7; 13 bases match TRBD2. Germline CDR1 reads MNHEY; CDR2 reads SMNVEV (reference sequence). The J segment lost 11 bases and the V segment lost 6 bases, leaving 7 bases of the junction unmatched. CDR3 size: 13 residues.

This clonotype was observed at least ten times. The chain links TRBV24-1 to TRBJ1-1; D call uncertain. CDR3 length: 14 residues. Germline V gives CDR1 KGHDR, CDR2 SFDVKD. V gave up 6 bases and J gave up 10 bases, with 20 bases separating them. CDR3 sequence: CATSHPRAPGGAFF. The CDR3 DNA follows: TGTGCCACCAGTCATCCCCGGGCCCCCGGCGGAGCTTTCTTT.

This clonotype showed up many times. The chain carries TRBV20-1 and TRBJ2-1; no reliable D call. CDR1 and CDR2 from the germline V gene are DFQATT and SNEGSKA (reference sequence). CDR3 length: 14 amino acids. Trimming removed 3 bases from V and 8 bases from J, with 17 bases in between. The DNA of the CDR3 is TGCAGTGCTAGGGCCCAGAGTTACGCCCATGAGCAGTTCTTC. It is translated as CSARAQSYAHEQFF.

In the case of this clonotype: Lacking the conserved final phenylalanine or tryptophan, this CDR3 likely reflects a read error. The gene calls are TRBV2 and TRBJ2-3; D is perhaps TRBD2 (6 bases). This CDR3 spans 16 amino acids. From germline, CDR1 is SNHLY and CDR2 FYNNEI. Trimming removed 10 bases from V and 4 bases from J, with 24 bases in between. This CDR3 is CAILPLAWAGPDTQYL. CDR3 sequence (DNA): TGTGCCATCCTCCCCCTAGCGTGGGCAGGCCCAGATACGCAGTATTTA.

This clonotype was picked up a small number of times. This chain connects TRBV27 to TRBJ2-3, with D possibly TRBD1 on 5 matching bases. CDR3 size: 15 residues. Trimming removed 8 bases from V and 3 bases from J, with 18 bases in between. Per germline, CDR1 MNHEY and CDR2 SMNVEV (reference sequence). The CDR3 region is CASSRLPPGTDTQYF. The CDR3 bases are TGTGCCAGCTCAAGACTGCCCCCAGGGACAGATACGCAGTATTTT.

This clonotype was observed at least ten times. V is TRBV12-3 or TRBV12-4 and J is TRBJ1-1; the match to TRBD1 covers 8 bases. V lost 3 bases, J lost 5 bases, and 5 bases stayed unmatched. The CDR3 contains 14 residues. CDR3 sequence (DNA): TGTGCCAGCAGTTTTACAGGGGGACGAACTGAAGCTTTCTTT. Translated, it gives CASSFTGGRTEAFF.